This is a list of T cell receptor beta chains from one sample in a study of cytomegalovirus exposure and HLA in healthy donors. Assay: immunoSEQ multiplex PCR; the TCRdb copy retains only in-frame clones and omits some. The repertoire has about 300,000 clones, just over 85% of them found once; the top ten carry about 4%. Material: PBMCs. These receptors were obtained from a man aged 35 to 55 in good health and CMV-seropositive. The CDR3 runs from the conserved cysteine through the conserved F or W. The D gene is left open where the match is weak. Clone size is shown for a subset of rows, as once, few, many or a class of expanded clone.

size: once; V: TRBV29-1; J: TRBJ2-7; D: NA; DNA: TGCAGCGTTGAAGAAACACGTTCGTCCTACGAGCAGTACTTC; CDR3: CSVEETRSSYEQYF
size: once; V: TRBV7-9; J: TRBJ1-1; D: TRBD1; DNA: TGTTCCAGCAGCCCGCGGACAGGCGGCGCTTTCTTT; CDR3: CSSSPRTGGAFF
size: NA; V: TRBV19; J: TRBJ1-5; D: NA; DNA: TGTGCCAGTAGTATAGGGCGGGGCTTCAATCAGCCCCAGCATTTT; CDR3: CASSIGRGFNQPQHF
size: NA; V: TRBV4-1; J: TRBJ2-3; D: NA; DNA: TGCGCCAGCAGCCAAGCGAACTATAACACAGATACGCAGTATTTT; CDR3: CASSQANYNTDTQYF
size: NA; V: TRBV13; J: TRBJ1-2; D: NA; DNA: TGTGCCACCTCCAGGAAAGGCAGACAGCAAGGAGGCTACACCTTC; CDR3: CATSRKGRQQGGYTF
size: NA; V: TRBV28; J: TRBJ2-7; D: NA; DNA: TGTGCCAGCACCCTCGGGACTCGCCCTCCCTACGAGCAGTACTTC; CDR3: CASTLGTRPPYEQYF
size: NA; V: TRBV27; J: TRBJ2-7; D: TRBD2; DNA: TGTGCCAGCAGTTTCAGACTAGCGGGAGAGCCCTACGAGCAGTACTTC; CDR3: CASSFRLAGEPYEQYF
size: NA; V: TRBV29-1; J: TRBJ2-7; D: NA; DNA: TGCAGCGTTGTATTGATGGGAGCCTACTACGAGCAGTACTTC; CDR3: CSVVLMGAYYEQYF
size: NA; V: TRBV7-2; J: TRBJ2-1; D: TRBD1; DNA: TGTGCCAGCAGCCAGGACAGGGGGCCCCATGAGCAGTTCTTC; CDR3: CASSQDRGPHEQFF
size: NA; V: TRBV10-1; J: TRBJ2-1; D: NA; DNA: TGCGCCAGCAGTGGCCCCCCGGGGAATGAGCAGTTCTTC; CDR3: CASSGPPGNEQFF
size: NA; V: TRBV2; J: TRBJ1-2; D: NA; DNA: TGTGCCAGCAGTGAAACGGGGGGACTTGGCTACACCTTC; CDR3: CASSETGGLGYTF
size: NA; V: TRBV4-3; J: TRBJ2-1; D: TRBD2; DNA: TGCGCCAGCAGCCACGAAGCCTTCCGGGAGGGGAATGAGCAGTTCTTC; CDR3: CASSHEAFREGNEQFF
size: NA; V: TRBV28; J: TRBJ2-5; D: TRBD2; DNA: TGTGCCAGCAGTTTATGGATGACTAGCGGAGAAGGAATCCAAGAGACCCAGTACTTC; CDR3: CASSLWMTSGEGIQETQYF
size: NA; V: TRBV27; J: TRBJ1-1; D: TRBD1; DNA: TGTGCCAGCAGTTCCATACAGGGGGTGAACACTGAAGCTTTCTTT; CDR3: CASSSIQGVNTEAFF
size: NA; V: TRBV2; J: TRBJ2-7; D: TRBD2; DNA: TGTGCCAGCCGCCTGGGGCTAGCGGGGAATTACGAGCAGTACTTC; CDR3: CASRLGLAGNYEQYF
size: NA; V: TRBV9; J: TRBJ2-3; D: NA; DNA: TGTGCCAGCAGCGTATCTGCAGATACGCAGTATTTT; CDR3: CASSVSADTQYF
size: NA; V: TRBV7-8; J: TRBJ1-2; D: NA; DNA: TGTGCCAGCAGCACTATACCGGGACTCTACGAAGGCTACACCTTC; CDR3: CASSTIPGLYEGYTF